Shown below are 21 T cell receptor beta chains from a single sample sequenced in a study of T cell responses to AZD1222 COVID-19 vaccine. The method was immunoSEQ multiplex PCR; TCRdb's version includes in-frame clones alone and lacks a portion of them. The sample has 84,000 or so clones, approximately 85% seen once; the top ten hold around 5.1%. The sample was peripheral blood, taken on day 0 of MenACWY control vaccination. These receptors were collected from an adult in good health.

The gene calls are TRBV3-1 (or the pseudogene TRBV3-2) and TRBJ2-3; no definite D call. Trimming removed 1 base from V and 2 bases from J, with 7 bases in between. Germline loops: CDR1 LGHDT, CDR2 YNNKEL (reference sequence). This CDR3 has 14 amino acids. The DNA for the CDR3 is TGTGCCAGCAGCCAAGTCTCCCCCACAGATACGCAGTATTTT. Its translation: CASSQVSPTDTQYF.

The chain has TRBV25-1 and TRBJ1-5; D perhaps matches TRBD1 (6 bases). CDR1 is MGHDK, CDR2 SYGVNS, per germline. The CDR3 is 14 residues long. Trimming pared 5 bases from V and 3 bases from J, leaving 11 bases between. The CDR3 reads CASSTTGSNQPQHF. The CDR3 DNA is TGTGCCAGCAGTACCACAGGGTCCAATCAGCCCCAGCATTTT.

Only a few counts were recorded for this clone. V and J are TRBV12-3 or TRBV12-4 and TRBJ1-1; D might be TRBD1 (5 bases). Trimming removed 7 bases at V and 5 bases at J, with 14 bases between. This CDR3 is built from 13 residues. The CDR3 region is CASNYGGGTEAFF. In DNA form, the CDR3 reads TGTGCCAGCAATTACGGGGGAGGGACTGAAGCTTTCTTT.

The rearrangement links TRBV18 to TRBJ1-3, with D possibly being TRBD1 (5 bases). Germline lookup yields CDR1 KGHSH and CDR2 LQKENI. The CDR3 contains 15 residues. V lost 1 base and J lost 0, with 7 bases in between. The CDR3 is CASSPRQGSGNTIYF. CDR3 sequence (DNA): TGTGCCAGCTCACCACGCCAGGGCTCTGGAAACACCATATATTTT. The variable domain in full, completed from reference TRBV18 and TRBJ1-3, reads NAGVMQNPRHLVRRRGQEARLRCSPMKGHSHVYWYRQLPEEGLKFMVYLQKENIIDESGMPKERFSAEFPKEGPSILRIQQVVRGDSAAYFCASSPRQGSGNTIYFGEGSWLTVV.

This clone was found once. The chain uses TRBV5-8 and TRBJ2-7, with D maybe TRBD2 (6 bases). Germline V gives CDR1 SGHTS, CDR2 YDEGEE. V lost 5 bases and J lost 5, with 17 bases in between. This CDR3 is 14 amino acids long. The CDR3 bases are TGTGCCAGCAGTTCACTAACGGGGGATCACGAGCAGTACTTC. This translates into CASSSLTGDHEQYF. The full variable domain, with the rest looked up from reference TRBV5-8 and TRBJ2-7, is EAGVTQSPTHLIKTRGQQATLRCSPISGHTSVYWYQQALGLGLQFLLWYDEGEERNRGNFPPRFSGRQFPNYSSELNVNALELEDSALYLCASSSLTGDHEQYFGPGTRLTVT.

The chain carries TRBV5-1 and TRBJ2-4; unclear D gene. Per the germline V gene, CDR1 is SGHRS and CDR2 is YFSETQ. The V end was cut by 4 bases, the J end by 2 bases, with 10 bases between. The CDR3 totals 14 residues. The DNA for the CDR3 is TGCGCCAGCAGCGAAGGACGGTCCAAAAACATTCAGTACTTC. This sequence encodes CASSEGRSKNIQYF. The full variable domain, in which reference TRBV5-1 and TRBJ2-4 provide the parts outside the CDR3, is KAGVTQTPRYLIKTRGQQVTLSCSPISGHRSVSWYQQTPGQGLQFLFEYFSETQRNKGNFPGRFSGRQFSNSRSEMNVSTLELGDSALYLCASSEGRSKNIQYFGAGTRLSVL.

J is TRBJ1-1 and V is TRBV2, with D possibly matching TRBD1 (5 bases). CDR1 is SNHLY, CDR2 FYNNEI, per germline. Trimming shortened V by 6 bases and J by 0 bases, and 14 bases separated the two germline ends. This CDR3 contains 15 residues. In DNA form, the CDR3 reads TGTGCCAGCAGGAGAGCCGGGACTATGAACACTGAAGCTTTCTTT. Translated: CASRRAGTMNTEAFF.

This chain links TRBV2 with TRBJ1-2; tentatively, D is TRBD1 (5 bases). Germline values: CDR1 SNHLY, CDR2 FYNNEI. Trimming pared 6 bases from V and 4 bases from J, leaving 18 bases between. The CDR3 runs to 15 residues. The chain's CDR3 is CASRGDSSRFYGYTF. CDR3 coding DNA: TGTGCCAGCAGAGGTGACAGTTCCCGTTTCTATGGCTACACCTTC.

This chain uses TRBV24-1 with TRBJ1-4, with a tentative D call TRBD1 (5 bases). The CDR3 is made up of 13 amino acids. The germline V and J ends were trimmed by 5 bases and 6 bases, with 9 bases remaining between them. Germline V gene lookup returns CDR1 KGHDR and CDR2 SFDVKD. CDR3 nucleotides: TGTGCCACCAGTGCGGGGGGGGATGAAAAACTGTTTTTT. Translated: CATSAGGDEKLFF.

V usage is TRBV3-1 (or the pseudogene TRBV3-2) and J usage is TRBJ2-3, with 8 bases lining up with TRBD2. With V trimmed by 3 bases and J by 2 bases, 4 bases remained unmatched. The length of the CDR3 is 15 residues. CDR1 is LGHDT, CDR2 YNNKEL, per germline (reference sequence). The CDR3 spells CASSQQRGLTDTQYF. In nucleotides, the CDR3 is TGTGCCAGCAGCCAGCAGCGGGGGCTCACAGATACGCAGTATTTT.

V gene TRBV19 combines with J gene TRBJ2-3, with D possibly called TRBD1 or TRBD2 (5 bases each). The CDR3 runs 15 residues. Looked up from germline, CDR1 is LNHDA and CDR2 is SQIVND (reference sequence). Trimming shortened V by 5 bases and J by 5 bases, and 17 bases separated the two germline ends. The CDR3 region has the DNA TGTGCCAGTAGTGCACTAGGGACGGACGGAGATACGCAGTATTTT. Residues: CASSALGTDGDTQYF. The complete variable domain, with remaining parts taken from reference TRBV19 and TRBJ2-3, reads DGGITQSPKYLFRKEGQNVTLSCEQNLNHDAMYWYRQDPGQGLRLIYYSQIVNDFQKGDIAEGYSVSREKKESFPLTVTSAQKNPTAFYLCASSALGTDGDTQYFGPGTRLTVL.

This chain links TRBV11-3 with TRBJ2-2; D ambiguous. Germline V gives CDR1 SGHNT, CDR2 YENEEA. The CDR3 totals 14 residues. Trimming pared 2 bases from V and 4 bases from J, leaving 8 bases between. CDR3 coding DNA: TGTGCCAGCAGCTTAAGGTGGAGCACCGGGGAGCTGTTTTTT. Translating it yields CASSLRWSTGELFF.

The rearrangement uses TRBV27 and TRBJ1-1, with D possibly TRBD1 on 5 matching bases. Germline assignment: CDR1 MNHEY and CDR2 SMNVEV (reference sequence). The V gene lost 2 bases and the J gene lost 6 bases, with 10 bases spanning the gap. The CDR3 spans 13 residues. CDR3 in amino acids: CASSLGWDAEAFF. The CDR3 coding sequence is TGTGCCAGCAGTTTAGGGTGGGACGCTGAAGCTTTCTTT.

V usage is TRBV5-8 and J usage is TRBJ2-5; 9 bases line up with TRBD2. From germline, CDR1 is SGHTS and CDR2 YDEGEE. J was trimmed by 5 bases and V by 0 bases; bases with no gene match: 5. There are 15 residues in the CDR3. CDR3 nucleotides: TGTGCCAGCAGCTTGGTGGTGCTAGCGGGGGAGACCCAGTACTTC. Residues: CASSLVVLAGETQYF.

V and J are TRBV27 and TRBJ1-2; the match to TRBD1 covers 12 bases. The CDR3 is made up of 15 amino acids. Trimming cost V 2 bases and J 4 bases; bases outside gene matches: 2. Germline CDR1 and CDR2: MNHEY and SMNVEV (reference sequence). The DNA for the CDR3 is TGTGCCAGCAGTTTAGGGACAGGGGGCACCTATGGCTACACCTTC. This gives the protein CASSLGTGGTYGYTF.

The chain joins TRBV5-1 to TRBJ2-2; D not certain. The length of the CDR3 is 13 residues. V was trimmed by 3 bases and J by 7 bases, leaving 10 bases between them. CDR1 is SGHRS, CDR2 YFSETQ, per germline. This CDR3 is CASSSQSIGELFF. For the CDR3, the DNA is TGCGCCAGCAGCTCACAGAGTATCGGGGAGCTGTTTTTT.

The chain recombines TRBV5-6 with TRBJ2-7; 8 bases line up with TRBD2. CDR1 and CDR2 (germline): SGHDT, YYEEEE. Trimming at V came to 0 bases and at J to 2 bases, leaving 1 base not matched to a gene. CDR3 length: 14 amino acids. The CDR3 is CASSLELAAYEQYF. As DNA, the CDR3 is TGTGCCAGCAGCTTGGAACTAGCGGCCTACGAGCAGTACTTC.

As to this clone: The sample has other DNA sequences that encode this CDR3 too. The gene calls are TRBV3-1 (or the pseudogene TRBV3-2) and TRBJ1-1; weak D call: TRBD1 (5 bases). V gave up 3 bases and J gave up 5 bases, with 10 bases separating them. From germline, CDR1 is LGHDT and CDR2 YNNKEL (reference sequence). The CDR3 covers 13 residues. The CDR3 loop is CASSQGRGTEAFF. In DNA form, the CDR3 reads TGTGCCAGCAGCCAGGGGCGAGGGACTGAAGCTTTCTTT.

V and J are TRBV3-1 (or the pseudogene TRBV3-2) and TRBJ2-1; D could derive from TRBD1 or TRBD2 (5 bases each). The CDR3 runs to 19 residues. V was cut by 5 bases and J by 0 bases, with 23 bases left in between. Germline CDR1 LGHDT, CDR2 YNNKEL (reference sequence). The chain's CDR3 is CASSSFGAEKASSYNEQFF. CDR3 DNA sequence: TGTGCCAGCAGCTCGTTCGGGGCGGAAAAGGCTAGCTCCTACAATGAGCAGTTCTTC.

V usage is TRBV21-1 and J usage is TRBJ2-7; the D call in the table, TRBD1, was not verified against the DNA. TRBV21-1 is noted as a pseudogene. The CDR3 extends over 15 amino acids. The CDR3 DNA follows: TGTGCCAGCAGCAAAGGGGACAGGGGCAGCTACGAGCAGTACTTC. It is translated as CASSKGDRGSYEQYF.

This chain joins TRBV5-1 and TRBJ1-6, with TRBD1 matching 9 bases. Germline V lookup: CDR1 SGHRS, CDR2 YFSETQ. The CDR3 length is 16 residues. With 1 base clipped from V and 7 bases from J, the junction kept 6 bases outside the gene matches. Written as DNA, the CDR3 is TGCGCCAGCAGCTTGCGTACGACAGGGGGAAATTCACCCCTCCACTTT. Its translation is CASSLRTTGGNSPLHF. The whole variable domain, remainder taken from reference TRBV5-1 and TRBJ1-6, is KAGVTQTPRYLIKTRGQQVTLSCSPISGHRSVSWYQQTPGQGLQFLFEYFSETQRNKGNFPGRFSGRQFSNSRSEMNVSTLELGDSALYLCASSLRTTGGNSPLHFGNGTRLTVT.